Presented here are 28 T cell receptor beta chains from one specimen sequenced in a study of cytomegalovirus exposure and HLA in healthy donors. TCRdb's table, derived via immunoSEQ multiplex PCR, lists solely in-frame clones and lacks some. The sample lists some 150,000 clones, more than 75% occurring once. The material sequenced was PBMCs. The receptors stem from a man younger than 35 in good health and CMV-seronegative.

The chain carries TRBV28 and TRBJ1-2, with D possibly matching TRBD1 (6 bases). Per the germline V gene, CDR1 is MDHEN and CDR2 is SYDVKM. Trimming took off 7 bases at V and 8 bases at J, with 20 bases between the two ends. The CDR3 runs to 14 residues. The CDR3 DNA follows: TGTGCCAGCAATTTGATTACAGGGATGGGGGGCTACACCTTC. It translates to CASNLITGMGGYTF.

The chain joins TRBV10-2 to TRBJ1-1; maybe TRBD1 (5 bases). This CDR3 is built from 15 residues. The V end lost 0 bases, the J end lost 3 bases, and 11 bases lay between the germline ends. CDR1 is WSHSY, CDR2 SAAADI, per germline. Here the CDR3 reads CASSESTRGDTEAFF. CDR3 sequence (DNA): TGCGCCAGCAGTGAGTCGACTCGGGGGGACACTGAAGCTTTCTTT.

CDR3: CASSYDRGNNEQFF. The CDR3 DNA sequence: TGTGCCAGCAGTTACGACAGGGGAAACAATGAGCAGTTCTTC. This chain connects TRBV27 to TRBJ2-1, with TRBD1 matching over 8 bases. CDR1 MNHEY and CDR2 SMNVEV come from the germline V gene (reference sequence). J was trimmed by 5 bases and V by 4 bases; bases with no gene match: 4. CDR3 length equals 14 residues.

V and J are TRBV28 and TRBJ1-4; D is unresolved. Germline CDR1 and CDR2: MDHEN and SYDVKM. The V and J ends lost 5 bases and 3 bases respectively, with 10 bases between them. CDR3 length: 14 amino acids. DNA for the CDR3: TGTGCCAGCAGTATTTCGGGATCTAATGAAAAACTGTTTTTT. Translating gives CASSISGSNEKLFF.

The V and J genes are TRBV27 and TRBJ2-3, with 7 bases identical to TRBD1. Germline V gives CDR1 MNHEY, CDR2 SMNVEV (reference sequence). This CDR3 contains 15 residues. V shed 5 bases, J shed 4 bases, and the junction held 9 bases outside the gene matches. CDR3 sequence: CASSPLGQSSDTQYF. The CDR3 DNA reads TGTGCCAGCAGTCCCTTGGGACAGTCATCAGATACGCAGTATTTT.

J is TRBJ2-7 and V is TRBV19; 9 bases agree with TRBD2. V shed 1 base, J shed 3 bases, and the junction held 7 bases outside the gene matches. Germline-derived CDR1 and CDR2 are LNHDA and SQIVND (reference sequence). CDR3 length equals 16 residues. CDR3 residues: CASSIVVTSGLYEQYF. The CDR3 DNA reads TGTGCCAGTAGTATAGTGGTGACTAGCGGCCTCTACGAGCAGTACTTC.

This chain connects TRBV7-2 to TRBJ2-5; 8 nucleotides align to TRBD2. From germline, CDR1 is SGHTA and CDR2 FQGNSA. J gave up 5 bases and V 1 base, and 6 bases lay outside the gene matches. This CDR3 region has 15 residues. DNA of the CDR3: TGTGCCAGCAGCTTAGGCGGGACTAGGGCGGAGACCCAGTACTTC. This sequence encodes CASSLGGTRAETQYF.

This clone occurred once. The genes are TRBV5-4 and TRBJ1-2; perhaps TRBD1 as D (5 bases). The CDR3 contains 15 residues. Germline CDR1 reads SGHNT; CDR2 reads YYREEE (reference sequence). V dropped 2 bases and J dropped 0 bases, with 11 bases sitting between them. The CDR3 DNA is TGTGCCAGCAGCTTCGACAGACCATCTAACTATGGCTACACCTTC. This codes for CASSFDRPSNYGYTF.

The V call is TRBV11-2, the J call TRBJ2-2; unclear D gene. Trimming removed 3 bases from V and 0 bases from J, with 8 bases in between. CDR3 length: 15 amino acids. CDR1 is SGHAT and CDR2 is FQNNGV in the germline V gene. The CDR3 DNA follows: TGTGCCAGCAGCTTGAGTCTATCGAACACCGGGGAGCTGTTTTTT. Its protein is CASSLSLSNTGELFF.

This chain uses TRBV11-2 with TRBJ1-1, with TRBD1 matching over 11 bases. This CDR3 has 16 residues. From germline, CDR1 is SGHAT and CDR2 FQNNGV. J was trimmed by 1 base and V by 4 bases; bases with no gene match: 5. The CDR3 DNA is TGTGCCAGCAGCTCACGGACAGGGGGCGGGAACACTGAAGCTTTCTTT. Its protein product is CASSSRTGGGNTEAFF.

The rearrangement links TRBV6-5 to TRBJ2-5; tentative D call: TRBD1 (6 bases). The germline V and J ends were trimmed by 5 bases and 2 bases, with 12 bases remaining between them. The CDR3 covers 14 residues. Germline V lookup: CDR1 MNHEY, CDR2 SVGAGI. The CDR3 sequence: CASSPNRGQETQYF. The CDR3 DNA follows: TGTGCCAGCAGTCCTAATAGGGGGCAAGAGACCCAGTACTTC.

The chain combines TRBV7-2 with TRBJ2-3; D remains unclear. The V end lost 1 base, the J end lost 1 base, and 12 bases lay between the germline ends. Per germline, CDR1 SGHTA and CDR2 FQGNSA. The CDR3 spans 16 residues. The chain's CDR3 is CASSLGPAEGTDTQYF. The CDR3 DNA sequence: TGTGCCAGCAGCTTAGGTCCAGCAGAGGGCACAGATACGCAGTATTTT. Together with reference TRBV7-2 and TRBJ2-3, the CDR3 gives the full variable domain: GAGVSQSPSNKVTEKGKDVELRCDPISGHTALYWYRQSLGQGLEFLIYFQGNSAPDKSGLPSDRFSAERTGGSVSTLTIQRTQQEDSAVYLCASSLGPAEGTDTQYFGPGTRLTVL.

The chain joins TRBV6-5 to TRBJ2-1; D may be TRBD2 (5 bases). Germline CDR1 is MNHEY and CDR2 is SVGAGI. The CDR3 is 15 amino acids. V shed 7 bases and J shed 0 bases, with 13 bases lying between them. The CDR3, as DNA: TGTGCCAGCAACTCGGGGTCTAGCTCCTACAATGAGCAGTTCTTC. Amino acids: CASNSGSSSYNEQFF.

The chain couples TRBV4-2 to TRBJ1-6; 8 bases line up with TRBD1. Per the germline V gene, CDR1 is LGHNA and CDR2 is YNFKEQ. The CDR3 sequence is 14 residues long. V shed 6 bases, J shed 12 bases, and the junction held 10 bases outside the gene matches. The CDR3 sequence is CASSQLTGEEPLHF. Written as DNA, the CDR3 is TGTGCCAGCAGTCAACTGACAGGGGAGGAACCCCTCCACTTT.

The chain links TRBV7-2 to TRBJ2-3, with 8 bases identical to TRBD2. With V trimmed by 1 base and J by 0 bases, 3 bases remained unmatched. CDR3 length: 16 residues. The germline CDR1 and CDR2 sequences are SGHTA and FQGNSA. CDR3 bases: TGTGCCAGCAGCTTAGAAGGGACTAGGAGCACAGATACGCAGTATTTT. Encoded protein: CASSLEGTRSTDTQYF. Supplemented by reference TRBV7-2 and TRBJ2-3, the full variable domain reads GAGVSQSPSNKVTEKGKDVELRCDPISGHTALYWYRQSLGQGLEFLIYFQGNSAPDKSGLPSDRFSAERTGGSVSTLTIQRTQQEDSAVYLCASSLEGTRSTDTQYFGPGTRLTVL.

The chain recombines TRBV5-4 with TRBJ1-2, with D perhaps matching TRBD1 (6 bases). Germline V CDR1 and CDR2: SGHNT, YYREEE (reference sequence). This CDR3 spans 14 amino acids. The germline V and J ends were trimmed by 3 bases and 14 bases, with 23 bases remaining between them. The CDR3 coding sequence is TGTGCCAGCAGCTCCTGGGACATCGCGAGGATCACTACCTTC. Amino acids: CASSSWDIARITTF.

Worth noting for this clone: Other DNA sequences within the sample encode an identical CDR3. The CDR3 nucleotides read TGTGCCAGCAGTTTGGGGGGTACTAACTATGGCTACACCTTC. This translates into CASSLGGTNYGYTF. This sequence joins TRBV28 and TRBJ1-2; perhaps TRBD1 as D (5 bases). The CDR3 consists of 14 residues. Per the germline V gene, CDR1 is MDHEN and CDR2 is SYDVKM. V dropped 3 bases and J dropped 0 bases, with 8 bases sitting between them.

The V call is TRBV5-6, the J call TRBJ1-5; D may be TRBD1 (5 bases). Per germline, CDR1 SGHDT and CDR2 YYEEEE. This CDR3 is 16 amino acids long. The ends were cut back, 2 bases at V and 6 bases at J, with 18 bases in the middle. CDR3 nucleotide sequence: TGTGCCAGCAGCTTAATGCAGGGTGGCGGCGGTCAGCCCCAGCATTTT. This gives the protein CASSLMQGGGGQPQHF.

The chain combines TRBV13 with TRBJ2-4, with TRBD1 identical over 7 bases. Germline values: CDR1 PRHDT, CDR2 FYEKMQ (reference sequence). The CDR3 extends over 13 amino acids. Trimming removed 5 bases from V and 9 bases from J; junction bases left unmatched: 7. The CDR3 sequence is CASSLQGIGIQYF. DNA for the CDR3: TGTGCCAGCAGCCTACAGGGGATCGGCATTCAGTACTTC. The full variable domain, in which reference TRBV13 and TRBJ2-4 provide the parts outside the CDR3, is AAGVIQSPRHLIKEKRETATLKCYPIPRHDTVYWYQQGPGQDPQFLISFYEKMQSDKGSIPDRFSAQQFSDYHSELNMSSLELGDSALYFCASSLQGIGIQYFGAGTRLSVL.

This chain uses TRBV6-1 with TRBJ2-6, with D perhaps matching TRBD2 (5 bases). CDR3 length equals 17 residues. The V gene's germline CDR1 is MNHNS and CDR2 SASEGT. The germline V and J ends were trimmed by 1 base and 2 bases, with 12 bases remaining between them. The CDR3 DNA reads as TGTGCCAGCAGTGAAGGGCCCTGGGAGCCTGGGGCCAACGTCCTGACTTTC. Protein product: CASSEGPWEPGANVLTF.

A single count supports this clone. This sequence joins TRBV7-9 and TRBJ2-1; D is uncertain. Germline V gives CDR1 SEHNR, CDR2 FQNEAQ (reference sequence). V gave up 4 bases and J gave up 1 base, with 11 bases separating them. The CDR3 totals 15 residues. The CDR3 sequence: CASSSPGPSYNEQFF. CDR3 DNA sequence: TGTGCCAGCAGCTCACCGGGTCCATCCTACAATGAGCAGTTCTTC.

The chain is built from TRBV9 and TRBJ1-3; the match to TRBD1 covers 7 bases. Unmatched junction bases numbered 8, after V lost 5 bases and J lost 0 bases. The CDR3 consists of 16 residues. Germline CDR1 reads SGDLS; CDR2 reads YYNGEE. CDR3 bases: TGTGCCAGCAGTGAGAGGGACAGCTACTCTGGAAACACCATATATTTT. It specifies CASSERDSYSGNTIYF.

The rearrangement links TRBV11-2 to TRBJ2-2; the match to TRBD1 covers 8 bases. The J segment lost 7 bases and the V segment lost 5 bases, leaving 6 bases of the junction unmatched. The CDR3 has 14 residues. Germline CDR1 is SGHAT and CDR2 is FQNNGV. The CDR3 region has the DNA TGTGCCAGCAGCCGACAGGGGATCGGCGGGGAGCTGTTTTTT. It yields the protein CASSRQGIGGELFF.

V is TRBV6-5 and J is TRBJ1-5, with D unclear. The CDR3 runs to 14 residues. Trimming removed 4 bases at V and 0 bases at J, with 7 bases between. Looked up from germline, CDR1 is MNHEY and CDR2 is SVGAGI. The CDR3 DNA reads as TGTGCCAGCAGTTTCGCGGGTAGCAATCAGCCCCAGCATTTT. As protein: CASSFAGSNQPQHF.

The chain combines TRBV28 with TRBJ2-2, with D possibly TRBD2 on 6 matching bases. The germline CDR1 and CDR2 sequences are MDHEN and SYDVKM. The V end was cut by 6 bases, the J end by 6 bases, with 14 bases between. This CDR3 contains 14 residues. The CDR3 coding sequence is TGTGCCAGCAGCTCCTTAGGGGAGGCCGGGGAGCTGTTTTTT. It translates to CASSSLGEAGELFF. Full variable domain (missing parts from reference TRBV28 and TRBJ2-2): DVKVTQSSRYLVKRTGEKVFLECVQDMDHENMFWYRQDPGLGLRLIYFSYDVKMKEKGDIPEGYSVSREKKERFSLILESASTNQTSMYLCASSSLGEAGELFFGEGSRLTVL.

This clone was observed a single time. V usage is TRBV4-1 and J usage is TRBJ2-5; TRBD1 is a possible D gene (5 bases). Germline V CDR1 and CDR2: MGHRA, YSYEKL. Trimming removed 0 bases at V and 5 bases at J, with 7 bases between. The CDR3 loop spans 13 amino acids. The CDR3 protein is CASSQDRVETQYF. DNA of the CDR3: TGCGCCAGCAGCCAAGACAGGGTGGAGACCCAGTACTTC.

This chain links TRBV6-1 with TRBJ2-5; 8 bases are shared with TRBD2. CDR3 length: 12 amino acids. The J segment lost 10 bases and the V segment lost 5 bases, leaving 6 bases of the junction unmatched. Germline loops: CDR1 MNHNS, CDR2 SASEGT. The CDR3 coding sequence is TGTGCCAGCAGTTCGGGTCTAGCGGGCCAGTACTTC. Translation: CASSSGLAGQYF.

The V gene is TRBV27, the J gene TRBJ2-7, with 11 bases lining up with TRBD2. The CDR3 consists of 18 residues. With V trimmed by 3 bases and J by 5 bases, 15 bases remained unmatched. CDR1 is MNHEY, CDR2 SMNVEV, per germline (reference sequence). The CDR3 sequence is CASSFLLAGGPGFDEQYF. The CDR3 nucleotides read TGTGCCAGCAGTTTCCTCTTAGCGGGAGGGCCGGGGTTTGACGAGCAGTACTTC.